The source of this T cell receptor (beta chain) is a study of T cells in Graves' hyperthyroidism and ophthalmopathy. Study-wide results and limits: Through a model of 13 V-J features, ophthalmopathy was separated from stable hyperthyroidism.

There are many counts of this clonotype. What it binds is unknown. The CDR3 has 14 amino acids. Trimming pared 6 bases from V and 3 bases from J, leaving 14 bases between. CDR1 and CDR2 (germline): DFQATT, SNEGSKA (reference sequence). TCR beta CDR3 regions were amplified from RNA transcripts. An initial round of RT-PCR targeting the TCR CDR3 relied on the HTBI primer set. Each CDR3 protein gets one entry after TCRdb re-called the multiplex PCR reads with MiXCR. Among fewer than 350,000 distinct CDR3 sequences, 21% were seen once, and the ten largest hold around 45%. Patients aged 18 to 65 with hyperthyroidism were newly diagnosed, with duration under 2 months. Orbital computed tomography and thyroid ultrasound, together with serum TRAb and thyroxine and clinical symptoms, were used for diagnoses.

The gene calls are TRBV20-1 and TRBJ1-4; D call uncertain. The sequencing sample was made of blood. This clonotype was obtained from a woman aged 45 to 65 with Graves' hyperthyroidism. The CDR3 sequence is CSAERTASNEKLFF. CDR3 DNA sequence: TGCAGTGCGGAACGGACGGCCTCTAATGAAAAACTGTTTTTT.